This T cell receptor beta chain was captured in a study of blood T cell repertoires in COVID-19. Turning to the study itself: From the United States, Italy and Spain came samples of acute and convalescent COVID-19. From T cells, B-cell-depleted T cells, or PBMCs came the material, which was cDNA or gDNA.

Germline V gives CDR1 SGHTA, CDR2 FQGNSA. V lost 2 bases, J lost 0 bases, and 3 bases stayed unmatched. The CDR3 contains 16 residues. In the original analysis: The assay estimated nucleated cells by amplifying reference gene primers. Sequenced by immunoSEQ multiplex PCR; TCRdb stores in-frame clones only, minus some. V, J and clone size derive from that table, while D and trimming were established from the DNA sequence. The data contain roughly 100,000 clones, about four fifths of them singletons. V is TRBV7-2 and J is TRBJ1-1; 10 bases agree with TRBD1. The receptor was isolated from a woman in her sixties or seventies with acute or convalescent COVID-19. Material: peripheral blood. In DNA, the CDR3 is TGTGCCAGCAGCTTACTTGGGACAGGGGTGAACACTGAAGCTTTCTTT. Residues: CASSLLGTGVNTEAFF. The full variable domain, rest sourced from reference TRBV7-2 and TRBJ1-1, is GAGVSQSPSNKVTEKGKDVELRCDPISGHTALYWYRQSLGQGLEFLIYFQGNSAPDKSGLPSDRFSAERTGGSVSTLTIQRTQQEDSAVYLCASSLLGTGVNTEAFFGQGTRLTVV.